These 23 T cell receptor beta chains originate from one sample sequenced in a study of glioma-infiltrating T cells. The iRepertoire nested amplicon-rescue multiplex PCR amplified TCR alpha and beta CDR3s from RNA. One entry per CDR3 protein, called by TCRdb with MiXCR from the multiplex PCR reads. Altogether 150,000 to 200,000 distinct CDR3 sequences are present, around 30% being singletons, with the ten largest covering around 20%. Sequenced input: glioma tissue, nonneoplastic brain tissue, or PBMCs (not recorded which). These receptor sequences come from a human donor with low-grade glioma or glioblastoma, undergoing nonglioma brain surgery, or in good health (not recorded which).

This chain links TRBV5-1 with TRBJ2-5; TRBD2 matches at 9 bases. The CDR3 has 14 residues. After removal of 3 bases from V and 3 bases from J, the junction contained 3 bases not matched to a gene. Per the germline V gene, CDR1 is SGHRS and CDR2 is YFSETQ. This CDR3 reads CASSSRLAEETQYF. In DNA, the CDR3 is TGCGCCAGCAGCTCACGACTAGCGGAAGAGACCCAGTACTTC.

Concerning this clonotype: One end of the junction fails to match germline, which may point to a read error. The rearrangement uses TRBV4-1 and TRBJ1-2; 10 nucleotides match TRBD1. The germline gives CDR1 MGHRA, CDR2 YSYEKL. The CDR3 covers 14 residues. The CDR3 region has the DNA TGCGCCAGCAGACAAGAAGGGACAGGGGAAGGCTACACCTTC. Translating it yields CASRQEGTGEGYTF.

This clonotype was detected only a few times. V and J are TRBV9 and TRBJ2-5; 7 bases line up with TRBD2. CDR1 SGDLS and CDR2 YYNGEE come from the germline V gene. The CDR3 length is 13 residues. The J segment lost 5 bases and the V segment lost 4 bases, leaving 5 bases of the junction unmatched. The CDR3 coding sequence is TGTGCCAGCAGCTCAGCGGGGACGGAGACCCAGTACTTC. This codes for CASSSAGTETQYF.

The rearrangement uses TRBV4-1 and TRBJ2-7; 13 bases line up with TRBD2. The V segment lost 2 bases and the J segment 7 bases; nucleotides outside the gene matches: 11. This CDR3 is 17 amino acids long. Germline V gene sequence: CDR1 MGHRA, CDR2 YSYEKL. As DNA, the CDR3 is TGCGCCAGCAGCCAAAACGCCGGGACTAGCGGGGCTCGAGAGCAGTACTTC. It is translated as CASSQNAGTSGAREQYF.

This clonotype was recorded at least ten times. V is TRBV4-1 and J is TRBJ1-5; D not certain. This CDR3 has 15 amino acids. The germline V gene has CDR1 MGHRA and CDR2 YSYEKL. The ends were cut back, 4 bases at V and 3 bases at J, with 13 bases in the middle. The chain's CDR3 is CASSPEPLFNQPQHF. CDR3 DNA: TGCGCCAGCAGCCCCGAGCCCCTATTCAATCAGCCCCAGCATTTT.

This clonotype has at least ten counts. The chain has TRBV5-4 and TRBJ1-2; D gene unclear. The CDR3 sequence is 15 residues long. V lost 1 base and J lost 4, with 14 bases in between. Germline V gene lookup returns CDR1 SGHNT and CDR2 YYREEE (reference sequence). The CDR3: CASSLSAYTLYGYTF. The DNA for the CDR3 is TGTGCCAGCAGCTTGTCGGCTTACACCCTCTATGGCTACACCTTC.

Of note for this clonotype: At one end the junction does not follow the germline gene, possibly because of a read error. The chain recombines TRBV9 with TRBJ2-3, with D unresolved. Germline V gene data show CDR1 as SGDLS and CDR2 as YYNGEE. The length of the CDR3 is 16 residues. The CDR3 is CAGSVDGVPSTDTQYF. The CDR3 region has the DNA TGTGCCGGCAGCGTAGACGGAGTCCCGAGCACAGATACGCAGTATTTT.

This clonotype has ten or more counts. The V call is TRBV7-6, the J call TRBJ1-1, with 8 bases that match TRBD1. With 6 bases clipped from V and 1 base from J, the junction kept 4 bases outside the gene matches. Germline V gene lookup returns CDR1 SGHVS and CDR2 FNYEAQ. The CDR3 is made up of 14 amino acids. CDR3 loop: CASRRGQGNTEAFF. CDR3 sequence (DNA): TGTGCCAGCAGGCGCGGACAGGGGAACACTGAAGCTTTCTTT.

In regard to this clonotype: This likely comes from a read error, as the CDR3 has no conserved phenylalanine or tryptophan at its end. CDR3: CSASGEWRGTYEQFL. In nucleotides, the CDR3 is TGCAGTGCTAGTGGCGAATGGCGGGGGACCTACGAGCAGTTCTTA. This chain connects TRBV20-1 to TRBJ2-1; the match to TRBD2 covers 7 bases. The J segment lost 10 bases and the V segment lost 3 bases, leaving 15 bases of the junction unmatched. The germline CDR1 and CDR2 sequences are DFQATT and SNEGSKA (reference sequence). CDR3 length: 15 amino acids.

This clonotype was observed a handful of times. The CDR3 sequence: CASSSFYTDTQYF. The CDR3 DNA follows: TGTGCCAGCAGCTCATTCTATACTGATACGCAGTATTTT. V gene TRBV7-6 combines with J gene TRBJ2-3; no firm D call. V gave up 4 bases and J gave up 6 bases, with 11 bases separating them. Germline loops: CDR1 SGHVS, CDR2 FNYEAQ. CDR3 length equals 13 residues.

This clonotype came up a few times. The chain joins TRBV7-9 to TRBJ2-5; D is perhaps TRBD2 (6 bases). The V and J ends lost 6 bases and 5 bases respectively, with 25 bases between them. Germline V gene data show CDR1 as SEHNR and CDR2 as FQNEAQ (reference sequence). CDR3 length: 17 residues. CDR3 bases: TGTGCCAGCAGTTCAAGTCCCCGGGACTCTTTACGGGAGACCCAGTACTTC. This codes for CASSSSPRDSLRETQYF.

This clonotype was observed a handful of times. The rearrangement joins TRBV29-1 to TRBJ2-4; 10 nucleotides agree with TRBD2. The germline CDR1 and CDR2 sequences are SQVTM and ANQGSEA. The CDR3 loop spans 13 amino acids. The ends lost 5 bases at V and 7 bases at J; junction bases unmatched: 5. The CDR3: CSVSGRAVNIQYF. The CDR3 nucleotides read TGCAGCGTTAGCGGGAGGGCCGTGAACATTCAGTACTTC.

This clonotype has a count of ten or more. J is TRBJ1-2 and V is TRBV27, with a tentative D call TRBD1 (6 bases). CDR3 length: 15 residues. The V end was cut by 3 bases, the J end by 0 bases, with 11 bases between. Looked up from germline, CDR1 is MNHEY and CDR2 is SMNVEV (reference sequence). The CDR3 coding sequence is TGTGCCAGCAGTTTTATAGGACAGCCTAACTATGGCTACACCTTC. Protein: CASSFIGQPNYGYTF.

This clonotype has ten or more counts. The rearrangement uses TRBV7-8 and TRBJ1-1, with 7 bases matching TRBD1. This CDR3 comprises 13 residues. Germline-derived CDR1 and CDR2 are SGHVS and FQNEAQ. V shed 7 bases and J 0 bases; nucleotides not matched to a gene: 2. The CDR3 DNA sequence: TGTGCCAGCAACGACAGGGTGAACACTGAAGCTTTCTTT. This codes for CASNDRVNTEAFF.

This clonotype showed up just once. A far larger clone is only one base removed, so a read error is likely. The chain is built from TRBV28 and TRBJ2-1; D unresolved. Germline V lookup: CDR1 MDHEN, CDR2 SYDVKM. The CDR3 has 10 residues. The CDR3 coding sequence is TGTGACAGCAGCCTCAATGAGCAGTTCTTC. It encodes CDSSLNEQFF. The complete variable domain, with remaining parts taken from reference TRBV28 and TRBJ2-1, reads DVKVTQSSRYLVKRTGEKVFLECVQDMDHENMFWYRQDPGLGLRLIYFSYDVKMKEKGDIPEGYSVSREKKERFSLILESASTNQTSMYLCDSSLNEQFFGPGTRLTVL.

This clonotype has ten or more counts. V usage is TRBV5-1 and J usage is TRBJ1-2; D unresolved. V was clipped by 4 bases and J by 2 bases, with 9 bases between them. In germline, CDR1 is SGHRS, CDR2 YFSETQ. CDR3 size: 13 residues. The CDR3 reads CASSPTANYGYTF. CDR3 DNA sequence: TGCGCCAGCAGCCCGACTGCCAACTATGGCTACACCTTC.

V and J are TRBV28 and TRBJ2-3, with D perhaps given as TRBD1 or TRBD2 (5 bases each). The V gene lost 6 bases and the J gene lost 6 bases, with 16 bases spanning the gap. The CDR3 is made up of 14 amino acids. Germline CDR1 is MDHEN and CDR2 is SYDVKM. In DNA, the CDR3 is TGTGCCAGCAGGAACCCGGGACCGGGGGATACGCAGTATTTT. This encodes CASRNPGPGDTQYF.

This clonotype has at least ten counts. The chain combines TRBV6-6 with TRBJ2-5; D might be TRBD2 (5 bases). The germline V gene encodes CDR1 MNHNY and CDR2 SVGAGI (reference sequence). The CDR3 spans 14 residues. Trimming left V 2 bases short and J 5 bases short, with 12 bases between. CDR3 bases: TGTGCCAGCAGTTACGGGATTTCGGGGGAGACCCAGTACTTC. It is translated as CASSYGISGETQYF.

This clonotype was seen at least ten times. The chain uses TRBV24-1 and TRBJ2-1, with 7 positions matching TRBD1. Germline V CDR1 and CDR2: KGHDR, SFDVKD. With V trimmed by 3 bases and J by 4 bases, 5 bases remained unmatched. The length of the CDR3 is 15 residues. The CDR3 loop reads CATSDGDSSYNEQFF. As DNA, the CDR3 is TGTGCCACCAGTGATGGGGACAGCTCGTACAATGAGCAGTTCTTC.

This clonotype was counted once. A clone one base away is much larger, so this may be a read error. The J gene is TRBJ2-7, the V gene TRBV6-1, with D unclear. The germline gives CDR1 MNHNS, CDR2 SASEGT. Trimming took off 7 bases at V and 0 bases at J, with 16 bases between the two ends. The length of the CDR3 is 15 residues. CDR3 sequence: CASMGLWDFSYEQYF. The CDR3 bases are TGTGCCAGCATGGGTCTCTGGGATTTCTCCTACGAGCAGTACTTC.

As regards this clonotype: Because it lacks the conserved phenylalanine or tryptophan at the end, this CDR3 is likely a read error. The rearrangement uses TRBV6-5 and TRBJ2-5; TRBD2 matches at 8 bases. This CDR3 is 16 amino acids long. Germline V gene lookup returns CDR1 MNHEY and CDR2 SVGAGI. Here the CDR3 DNA reads TGTGCCAGCAGTTACGGGCTAGCGGGCTACCAGGAGACCCAGTACTCC. Protein: CASSYGLAGYQETQYS.

Comments on this clonotype: The junction and the germline gene differ at one end; a read error may be behind it. V usage is TRBV7-2 and J usage is TRBJ2-1, with D perhaps TRBD2 (5 bases). Germline CDR1 reads SGHTA; CDR2 reads FQGNSA. CDR3 length: 16 amino acids. CDR3 residues: CASSPFIGNLYNERFF. In DNA, the CDR3 is TGTGCCAGCAGCCCCTTTATCGGGAACCTCTACAATGAGCGGTTCTTC.

Of note for this clonotype: Given a much more abundant clone one base away, this may be a read error. The genes are TRBV12-3 or TRBV12-4 and TRBJ1-2; D is uncertain. V was clipped by 6 bases and J by 6 bases, with 11 bases between them. The CDR3 consists of 12 residues. CDR3 loop: CASSITKNGYTF. CDR3 in DNA: TGTGCCAGCAGCATAACTAAGAATGGCTACACCTTC.